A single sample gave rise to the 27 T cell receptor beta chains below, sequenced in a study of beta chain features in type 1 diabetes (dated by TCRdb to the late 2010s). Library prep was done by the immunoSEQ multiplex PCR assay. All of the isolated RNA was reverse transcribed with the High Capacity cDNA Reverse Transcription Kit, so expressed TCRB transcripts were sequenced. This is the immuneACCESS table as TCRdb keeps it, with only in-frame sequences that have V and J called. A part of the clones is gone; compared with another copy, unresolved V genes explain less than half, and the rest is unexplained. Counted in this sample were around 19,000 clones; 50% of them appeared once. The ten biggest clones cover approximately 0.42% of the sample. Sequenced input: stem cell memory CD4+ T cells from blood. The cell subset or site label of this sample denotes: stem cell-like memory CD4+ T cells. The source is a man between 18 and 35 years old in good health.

The CDR3 is CASSLRRPPNTEAFF. CDR3 DNA sequence: TGTGCCAGCAGCTTACGGCGGCCGCCGAACACTGAAGCTTTCTTT. The genes are TRBV7-2 and TRBJ1-1; D is uncertain. CDR3 length equals 15 residues. From germline, CDR1 is SGHTA and CDR2 FQGNSA. The V and J ends lost 2 bases and 1 base respectively, with 11 bases between them.

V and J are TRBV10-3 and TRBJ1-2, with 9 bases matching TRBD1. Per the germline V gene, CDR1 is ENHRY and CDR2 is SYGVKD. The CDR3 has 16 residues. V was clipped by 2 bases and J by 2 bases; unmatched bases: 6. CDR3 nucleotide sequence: TGTGCCATCAGTGAGAGTTGGGGACAGGGCAACTATGGCTACACCTTC. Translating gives CAISESWGQGNYGYTF.

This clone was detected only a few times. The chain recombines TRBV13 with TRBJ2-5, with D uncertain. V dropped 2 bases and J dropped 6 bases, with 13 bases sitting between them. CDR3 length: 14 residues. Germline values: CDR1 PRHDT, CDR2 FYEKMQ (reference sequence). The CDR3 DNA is TGTGCCAGCAGCTTATCACGAGAAACGAAGACCCAGTACTTC. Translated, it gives CASSLSRETKTQYF.

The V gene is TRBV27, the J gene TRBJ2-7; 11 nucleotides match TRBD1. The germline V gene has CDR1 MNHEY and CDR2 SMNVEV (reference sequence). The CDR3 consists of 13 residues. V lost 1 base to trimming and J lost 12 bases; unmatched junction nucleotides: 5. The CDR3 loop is CASSLWGQGVRYF. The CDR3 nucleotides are TGTGCCAGCAGTTTATGGGGACAGGGGGTGCGGTACTTC.

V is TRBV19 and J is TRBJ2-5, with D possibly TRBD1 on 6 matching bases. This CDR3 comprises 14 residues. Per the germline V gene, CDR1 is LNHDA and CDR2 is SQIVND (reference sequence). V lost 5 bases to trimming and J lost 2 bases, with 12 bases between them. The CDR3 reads CASSVDRSQETQYF. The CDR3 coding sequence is TGTGCCAGTAGTGTGGACAGAAGTCAAGAGACCCAGTACTTC.

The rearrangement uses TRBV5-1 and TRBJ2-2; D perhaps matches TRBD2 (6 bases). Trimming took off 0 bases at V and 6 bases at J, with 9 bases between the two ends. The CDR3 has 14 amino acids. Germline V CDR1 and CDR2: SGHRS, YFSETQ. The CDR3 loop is CASSLAGGSGELFF. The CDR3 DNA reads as TGCGCCAGCAGCTTGGCCGGAGGGTCCGGGGAGCTGTTTTTT.

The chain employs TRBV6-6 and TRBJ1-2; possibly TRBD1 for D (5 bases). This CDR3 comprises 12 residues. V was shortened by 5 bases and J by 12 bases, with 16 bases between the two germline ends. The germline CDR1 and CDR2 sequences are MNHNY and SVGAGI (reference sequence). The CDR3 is CASSTQVRHDTF. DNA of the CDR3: TGTGCCAGCAGTACACAGGTTCGCCATGACACCTTC.

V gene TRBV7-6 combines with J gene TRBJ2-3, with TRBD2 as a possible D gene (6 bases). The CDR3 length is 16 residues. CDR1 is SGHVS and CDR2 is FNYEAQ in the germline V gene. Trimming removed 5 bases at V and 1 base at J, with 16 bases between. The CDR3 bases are TGTGCCAGCAGCCCCCTACCGGGGGTAGGCACAGATACGCAGTATTTT. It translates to CASSPLPGVGTDTQYF.

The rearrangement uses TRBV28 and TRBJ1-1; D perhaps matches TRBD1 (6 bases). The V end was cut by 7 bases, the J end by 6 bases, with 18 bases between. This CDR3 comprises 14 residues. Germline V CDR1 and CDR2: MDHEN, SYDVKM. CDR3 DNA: TGTGCCAGCATACTCATGGGGGGGGCGGCTGAAGCTTTCTTT. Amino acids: CASILMGGAAEAFF.

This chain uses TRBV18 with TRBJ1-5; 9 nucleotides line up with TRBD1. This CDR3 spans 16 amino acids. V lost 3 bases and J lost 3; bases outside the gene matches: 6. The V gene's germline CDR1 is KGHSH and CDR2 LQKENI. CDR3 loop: CASSPPGQGNNQPQHF. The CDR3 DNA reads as TGTGCCAGCTCACCTCCGGGACAGGGAAACAATCAGCCCCAGCATTTT.

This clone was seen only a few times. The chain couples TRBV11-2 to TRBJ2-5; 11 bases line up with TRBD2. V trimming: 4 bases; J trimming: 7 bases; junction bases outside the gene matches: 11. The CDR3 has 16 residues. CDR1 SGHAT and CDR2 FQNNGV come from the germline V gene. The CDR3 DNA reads TGTGCCAGCAGCTCTAAACTAGCGGGAGTGATACGGACCCAGTACTTC. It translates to CASSSKLAGVIRTQYF.

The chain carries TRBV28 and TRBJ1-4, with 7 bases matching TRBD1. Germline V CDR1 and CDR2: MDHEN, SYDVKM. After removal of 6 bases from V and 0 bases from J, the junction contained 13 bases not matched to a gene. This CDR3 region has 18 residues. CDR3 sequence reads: CASRLTWTGWPTNEKLFF. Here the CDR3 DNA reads TGTGCCAGCAGATTGACTTGGACAGGTTGGCCAACTAATGAAAAACTGTTTTTT.

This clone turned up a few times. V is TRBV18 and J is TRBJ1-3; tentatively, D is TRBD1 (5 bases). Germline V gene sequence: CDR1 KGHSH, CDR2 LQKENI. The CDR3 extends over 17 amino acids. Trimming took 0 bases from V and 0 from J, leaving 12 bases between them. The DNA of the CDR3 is TGTGCCAGCTCACCACCGGGGCGGCAGGGCTCTGGAAACACCATATATTTT. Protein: CASSPPGRQGSGNTIYF.

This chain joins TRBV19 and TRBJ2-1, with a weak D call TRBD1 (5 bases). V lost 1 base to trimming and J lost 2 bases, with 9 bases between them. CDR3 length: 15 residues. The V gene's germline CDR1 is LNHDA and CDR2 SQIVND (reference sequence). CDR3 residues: CASSIGTPTYNEQFF. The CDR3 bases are TGTGCCAGTAGTATAGGGACACCGACCTACAATGAGCAGTTCTTC.

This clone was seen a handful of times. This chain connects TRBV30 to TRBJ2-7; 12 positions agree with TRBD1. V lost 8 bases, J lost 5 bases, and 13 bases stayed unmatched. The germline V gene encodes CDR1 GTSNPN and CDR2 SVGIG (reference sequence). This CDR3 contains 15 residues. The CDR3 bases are TGTGCCCTTTACTCTACCGGGACAGGGGGCGACGAGCAGTACTTC. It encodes CALYSTGTGGDEQYF.

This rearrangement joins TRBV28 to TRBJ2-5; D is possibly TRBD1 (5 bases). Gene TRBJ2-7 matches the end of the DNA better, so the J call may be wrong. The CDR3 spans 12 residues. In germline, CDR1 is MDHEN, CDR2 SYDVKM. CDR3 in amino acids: CASVDSRYEQYF. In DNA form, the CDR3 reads TGTGCCAGCGTCGACAGTCGTTACGAGCAGTACTTC.

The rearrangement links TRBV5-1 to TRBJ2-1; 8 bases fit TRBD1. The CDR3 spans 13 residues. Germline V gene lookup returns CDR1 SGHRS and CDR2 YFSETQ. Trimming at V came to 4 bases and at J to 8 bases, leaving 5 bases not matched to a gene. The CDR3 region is CASSRTGLDEQFF. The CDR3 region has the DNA TGCGCCAGCAGCAGGACAGGGCTCGATGAGCAGTTCTTC.

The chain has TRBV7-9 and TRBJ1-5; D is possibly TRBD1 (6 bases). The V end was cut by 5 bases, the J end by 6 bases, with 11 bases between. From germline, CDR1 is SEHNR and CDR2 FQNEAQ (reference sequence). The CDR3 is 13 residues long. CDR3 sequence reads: CASSPGAGQPQHF. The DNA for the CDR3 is TGTGCCAGCAGCCCAGGGGCGGGTCAGCCCCAGCATTTT.

CDR3 protein: CASSQSSGIGNEQFF. CDR3 coding DNA: TGCGCCAGCAGCCAGTCTAGCGGAATTGGGAATGAGCAGTTCTTC. The chain uses TRBV4-3 and TRBJ2-1; TRBD2 matches 7 bases. V shed 3 bases, J shed 7 bases, and the junction held 9 bases outside the gene matches. The germline CDR1 and CDR2 sequences are LGHNA and YSLEER. This CDR3 comprises 15 residues.

CDR3 residues: CAWEDRRLPYEQYF. In nucleotides, the CDR3 is TGTGCCTGGGAGGACAGGCGGTTACCCTACGAGCAGTACTTC. The gene calls are TRBV30 and TRBJ2-7, with TRBD1 identical over 7 bases. Germline loops: CDR1 GTSNPN, CDR2 SVGIG (reference sequence). Trimming cost V 5 bases and J 2 bases; bases outside gene matches: 9. The CDR3 totals 14 residues. The whole variable domain, remainder taken from reference TRBV30 and TRBJ2-7, is SQTIHQWPATLVQPVGSPLSLECTVEGTSNPNLYWYRQAAGRGLQLLFYSVGIGQISSEVPQNLSASRPQDRQFILSSKKLLLSDSGFYLCAWEDRRLPYEQYFGPGTRLTVT.

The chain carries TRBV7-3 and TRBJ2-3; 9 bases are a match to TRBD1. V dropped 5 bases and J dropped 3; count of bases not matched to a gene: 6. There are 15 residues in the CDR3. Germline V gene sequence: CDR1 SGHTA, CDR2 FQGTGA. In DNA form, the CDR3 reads TGTGCCAGCAGCCGAAACAGGGGGCGGACAGATACGCAGTATTTT. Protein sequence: CASSRNRGRTDTQYF. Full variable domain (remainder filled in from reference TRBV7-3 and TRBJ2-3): GAGVSQTPSNKVTEKGKYVELRCDPISGHTALYWYRQSLGQGPEFLIYFQGTGAADDSGLPNDRFFAVRPEGSVSTLKIQRTERGDSAVYLCASSRNRGRTDTQYFGPGTRLTVL.

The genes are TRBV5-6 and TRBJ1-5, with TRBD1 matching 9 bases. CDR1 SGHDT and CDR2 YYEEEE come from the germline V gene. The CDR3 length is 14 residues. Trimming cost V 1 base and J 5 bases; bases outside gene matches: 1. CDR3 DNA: TGTGCCAGCAGCTTGAACAGGGGGCATCAGCCCCAGCATTTT. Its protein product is CASSLNRGHQPQHF.

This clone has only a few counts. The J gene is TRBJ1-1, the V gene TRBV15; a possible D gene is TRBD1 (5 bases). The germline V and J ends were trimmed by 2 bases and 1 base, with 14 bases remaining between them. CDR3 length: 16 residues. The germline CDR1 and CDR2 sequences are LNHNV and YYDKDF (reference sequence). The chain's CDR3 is CATSRPLGAQNTEAFF. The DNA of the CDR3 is TGTGCCACCAGCAGACCGCTAGGGGCCCAGAACACTGAAGCTTTCTTT. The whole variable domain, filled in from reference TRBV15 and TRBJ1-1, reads DAMVIQNPRYQVTQFGKPVTLSCSQTLNHNVMYWYQQKSSQAPKLLFHYYDKDFNNEADTPDNFQSRRPNTSFCFLDIRSPGLGDTAMYLCATSRPLGAQNTEAFFGQGTRLTVV.

This CDR3 reads CASSFTVGGETQYF. The CDR3 nucleotides are TGTGCCAGCAGTTTCACCGTGGGGGGTGAGACCCAGTACTTC. V is TRBV27 and J is TRBJ2-5, with a tentative D call TRBD2 (6 bases). The CDR3 spans 14 residues. Germline loops: CDR1 MNHEY, CDR2 SMNVEV (reference sequence). Trimming removed 3 bases at V and 5 bases at J, with 13 bases between.

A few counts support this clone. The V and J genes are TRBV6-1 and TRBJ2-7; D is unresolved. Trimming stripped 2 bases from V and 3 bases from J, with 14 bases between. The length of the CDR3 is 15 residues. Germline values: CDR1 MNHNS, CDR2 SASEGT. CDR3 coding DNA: TGTGCCAGCAGTGAAACGTGGAGTCTGAACTACGAGCAGTACTTC. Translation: CASSETWSLNYEQYF.

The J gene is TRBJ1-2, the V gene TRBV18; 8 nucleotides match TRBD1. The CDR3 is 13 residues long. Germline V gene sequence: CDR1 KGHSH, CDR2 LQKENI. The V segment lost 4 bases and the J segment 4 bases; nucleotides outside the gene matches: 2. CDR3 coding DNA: TGTGCCAGCTCACAGGACAGGGTCTATGGCTACACCTTC. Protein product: CASSQDRVYGYTF. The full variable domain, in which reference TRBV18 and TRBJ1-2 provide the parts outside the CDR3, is NAGVMQNPRHLVRRRGQEARLRCSPMKGHSHVYWYRQLPEEGLKFMVYLQKENIIDESGMPKERFSAEFPKEGPSILRIQQVVRGDSAAYFCASSQDRVYGYTFGSGTRLTVV.

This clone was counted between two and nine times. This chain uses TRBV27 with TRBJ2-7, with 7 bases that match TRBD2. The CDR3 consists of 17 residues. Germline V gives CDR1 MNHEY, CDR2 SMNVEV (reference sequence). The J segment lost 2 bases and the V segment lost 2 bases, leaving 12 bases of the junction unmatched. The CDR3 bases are TGTGCCAGCAGTTTAAGAGAGGCTAGCGGAGCAACCTACGAGCAGTACTTC. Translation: CASSLREASGATYEQYF.